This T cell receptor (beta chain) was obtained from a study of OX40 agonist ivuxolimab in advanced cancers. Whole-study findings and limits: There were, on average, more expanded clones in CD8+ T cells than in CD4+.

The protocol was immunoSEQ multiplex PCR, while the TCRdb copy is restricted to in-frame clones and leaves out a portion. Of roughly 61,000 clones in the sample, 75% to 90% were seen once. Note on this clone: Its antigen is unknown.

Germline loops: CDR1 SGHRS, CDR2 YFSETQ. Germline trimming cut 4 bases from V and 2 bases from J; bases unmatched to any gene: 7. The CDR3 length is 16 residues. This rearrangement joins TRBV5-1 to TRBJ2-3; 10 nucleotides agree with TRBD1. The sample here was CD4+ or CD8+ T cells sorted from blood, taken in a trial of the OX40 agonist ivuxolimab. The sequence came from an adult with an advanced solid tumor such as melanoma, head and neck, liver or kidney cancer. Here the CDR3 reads CASSPGDRGVTDTQYF. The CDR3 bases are TGCGCCAGCAGCCCGGGGGACAGGGGTGTCACAGATACGCAGTATTTT.